This entry concerns a single T cell receptor beta chain. These data are taken from a study of blood T cell repertoires in COVID-19. Overall study context: Samples came from the United States, Italy and Spain, spanning acute and convalescent COVID-19. The analysed material was cDNA or gDNA that came from T cells, B-cell-depleted T cells, or PBMCs.

Per the authors' pipeline: Amplification with reference gene primers provided the estimates of nucleated cell counts. Sequenced by immunoSEQ multiplex PCR; TCRdb stores in-frame clones only, minus some. V and J calls plus clone size are reproduced from that table; the DNA served to infer D and trimming. The data hold about 27,000 clones, with about 91% observed a single time. Germline-derived CDR1 and CDR2 are SGHNT and YENEEA. The J segment lost 5 bases and the V segment lost 5 bases, leaving 9 bases of the junction unmatched. The CDR3 length is 15 residues. Input material: peripheral blood. The rearrangement uses TRBV11-3 and TRBJ2-3, with 8 positions matching TRBD2. This receptor was identified in a human donor with active COVID-19. The donor label of this sample is uncertain. The CDR3 nucleotides read TGTGCCAGCAGCCCGGAAGGACTAGCTAAAGATACGCAGTATTTT. Translation gives CASSPEGLAKDTQYF.